Listed here is a single T cell receptor (beta chain). Its target is not known. Distinct nucleotide sequences in the sample also encode this CDR3. This record belongs to a study of brain T cells in children with intractable seizures. V dropped 3 bases and J dropped 1 base, with 6 bases sitting between them. This CDR3 spans 12 amino acids. Per the germline V gene, CDR1 is SQVTM and CDR2 is ANQGSEA. Study-level findings and limits: Pre- and post-surgery blood differed in depth, so pre-surgery absences may be undersampling.

Noted time point: blood from clinic visit 5 months post-surgery; TSC patient then seizure free. Only cases whose brain tissue showed the highest T cell transcript signatures were sequenced. Generated by immunoSEQ multiplex PCR, the TCRdb table keeps only in-frame clones and is missing some. Here the sample spans a few hundred thousand clones, over 90% being singletons. This TCR came from a boy younger than two with tuberous sclerosis and intractable seizures. Source: peripheral blood, taken roughly 5 months after surgery. The genes are TRBV29-1 and TRBJ1-1; unclear D gene. The CDR3 loop is CSVDLGNTEAFF. The CDR3 bases are TGCAGCGTTGACTTGGGGAACACTGAAGCTTTCTTT.